The rows below give T cell receptor beta chains drawn from one sample of a study of T cell repertoires in cytomegalovirus infection. TCRdb redid the calling of the reads with MiXCR, one entry per CDR3 protein. This sample yields around 500,000 distinct CDR3 sequences, of which roughly 43% are seen a single time; about 39% belongs to the top ten. These receptors have no known antigen. The input for sequencing was cultured PBMCs, taken from culture after CMV antigen stimulation. These receptors were collected from a human donor in good health (CMV status not recorded). Some clones in this sample may be carry-over from other donors' samples. The CDR3 runs from the conserved cysteine through the conserved F or W. The D gene is left open where the match is weak. Some rows mark clone size as missing; the rest say once, few, many or name a class of expanded clone.

length: 13; V: TRBV7-9; D: TRBD1; size: .; J: TRBJ1-2; DNA: TGTGCCAGCAGCGGCAACAGGGGGACTGGCTACACCTTC; CDR3: CASSGNRGTGYTF
length: 16; V: TRBV28; D: .; size: .; J: TRBJ2-1; DNA: TGTGCCAGCAGCCTCCTCAGGTATTCCTCCTACAATGAGCAGTTCTTC; CDR3: CASSLLRYSSYNEQFF
length: 12; V: TRBV10-3; D: .; size: .; J: TRBJ2-7; DNA: TGTGCCATCAGTGAGGGAAGCTACGAGCAGTACTTC; CDR3: CAISEGSYEQYF
length: 15; V: TRBV7-2; D: .; size: .; J: TRBJ2-5; DNA: TGTGCCAGCAGCAACTCCGGGGCCCCGTGGGAGACCCAGTACTTC; CDR3: CASSNSGAPWETQYF
length: 14; V: TRBV7-2; D: .; size: many; J: TRBJ1-1; DNA: TGTGCCAGCTCCCGGGGGGTACAGAACACTGAAGCTTTCTTT; CDR3: CASSRGVQNTEAFF
length: 16; V: TRBV15; D: TRBD2; size: .; J: TRBJ2-5; DNA: TGTGCCACCAGCTTCCGGACTAGCGGGGGGGGAGAGACCCAGTACTTC; CDR3: CATSFRTSGGGETQYF
length: 15; V: TRBV5-1; D: .; size: .; J: TRBJ2-3; DNA: TGCGCCAGCAGCTTGGAGAACCCTAGCACAGATACGCAGTATTTT; CDR3: CASSLENPSTDTQYF
length: 14; V: TRBV2; D: .; size: .; J: TRBJ2-2; DNA: TGTGCCAGCAGTGAACAGGGAGAAACCGGGGAGCTGTTTTTT; CDR3: CASSEQGETGELFF
length: 11; V: TRBV7-9; D: .; size: .; J: TRBJ1-1; DNA: TGTGCCAGCGGCCTAAACACTGAAGCTTTCTTT; CDR3: CASGLNTEAFF
length: 18; V: TRBV11-2; D: TRBD2; size: .; J: TRBJ2-6; DNA: TGTGCCAGCAGCGGAGGGACTAGCGGGAGTAGTGGGGCCAACGTCCTGACTTTC; CDR3: CASSGGTSGSSGANVLTF
length: 18; V: TRBV19; D: .; size: .; J: TRBJ2-3; DNA: TGTGCCAGTAGTCCGATAGCGGGACAGTCTATTAGCACAGATACGCAGTATTTT; CDR3: CASSPIAGQSISTDTQYF
length: 13; V: TRBV7-2; D: .; size: few; J: TRBJ1-1; DNA: TGTGCCAGCAGGGACAGAGAAAACACTGAAGCTTTCTTT; CDR3: CASRDRENTEAFF
length: 15; V: TRBV11-2; D: .; size: .; J: TRBJ2-7; DNA: TGTGCCAGCAGCTCGAGCGCCGGGGCCCCCTACGAGCAGTACTTC; CDR3: CASSSSAGAPYEQYF
length: 14; V: TRBV5-5; D: TRBD1; size: .; J: TRBJ1-1; DNA: TGTGCCAGCAGCTTGGGGGGGACAGGACCCGTGGATTTCTTT; CDR3: CASSLGGTGPVDFF
length: 13; V: TRBV7-2; D: .; size: few; J: TRBJ2-7; DNA: TGTGCCAGCAGCTTCTTCGGAGTCGACGAGCAGTACTTC; CDR3: CASSFFGVDEQYF
length: 16; V: TRBV7-2; D: TRBD1; size: .; J: TRBJ1-6; DNA: TGTGCCAGCAGCCCGACAGGGGTTCGGACTTATTCACCCCTCCACTTT; CDR3: CASSPTGVRTYSPLHF
length: 14; V: TRBV10-3; D: TRBD2; size: .; J: TRBJ2-5; DNA: TGTGCCATTCGGACTAGCGAGGGGGGAGAGACCCAGTACTTC; CDR3: CAIRTSEGGETQYF
length: 16; V: TRBV11-2; D: TRBD2; size: few; J: TRBJ2-1; DNA: TGTGCCAGCGCGGCAGCCGGGGGGGCGGCCTACAATGAGCAGTTCTTC; CDR3: CASAAAGGAAYNEQFF
length: 15; V: TRBV7-2; D: .; size: few; J: TRBJ2-2; DNA: TGTGCCAGCAGCTTAGGTCCCAGACGCACCGGGGAGCTGTTTTTT; CDR3: CASSLGPRRTGELFF
length: 13; V: TRBV6-5; D: .; size: .; J: TRBJ1-4; DNA: TGTGCCAGCAGTTCCCCCAAGGGTAGAAAACTGTTTTTT; CDR3: CASSSPKGRKLFF
length: 15; V: TRBV7-2; D: TRBD2; size: few; J: TRBJ2-5; DNA: TGTGCCAGCAGCTTCGGGACTAGCGAACAAGAGACCCAGTACTTC; CDR3: CASSFGTSEQETQYF
length: 11; V: TRBV20-1; D: .; size: .; J: TRBJ2-1; DNA: TGCAGTGCTAATAGACACCTTGAGCAGTTCTTC; CDR3: CSANRHLEQFF
length: 16; V: TRBV10-3; D: .; size: .; J: TRBJ1-2; DNA: TGTGCCATCAGTGAGGGGGGGCTCGGAAGTAGCTATGGCTACACCTTC; CDR3: CAISEGGLGSSYGYTF
length: 15; V: TRBV19; D: .; size: few; J: TRBJ1-5; DNA: TGTGCCAGTACGACAGGTGCACTTAGCAATCAGCCCCAGCATTTT; CDR3: CASTTGALSNQPQHF
length: 16; V: TRBV7-6; D: TRBD1; size: .; J: TRBJ1-1; DNA: TGTGCCAGCAGCTTCCTAAGGACAGGGCAGAACACTGAAGCTTTCTTT; CDR3: CASSFLRTGQNTEAFF
length: 16; V: TRBV2; D: TRBD2; size: .; J: TRBJ2-1; DNA: TGTGCCAGCAGTTACCGAGCGGGAGCGTTCTACAATGAGCAGTTCTTC; CDR3: CASSYRAGAFYNEQFF
length: 13; V: TRBV6-6; D: .; size: once; J: TRBJ2-1; DNA: TGTGCCTTGGGGGACTTTGGCTACAATGAGCAGTTCTTC; CDR3: CALGDFGYNEQFF
length: 16; V: TRBV7-6; D: .; size: .; J: TRBJ2-7; DNA: TGTGCCAGCAGCTTGGGTGGACCGGGAGCCCCTTACGAGCAGTACTTC; CDR3: CASSLGGPGAPYEQYF
length: 16; V: TRBV7-6; D: TRBD1; size: .; J: TRBJ2-3; DNA: TGTGCCAGCAGCTTAGGTCCAGGACAGGGCACAGATACGCAGTATTTT; CDR3: CASSLGPGQGTDTQYF
length: 17; V: TRBV11-2; D: TRBD2; size: few; J: TRBJ2-1; DNA: TGTGCCAGCAGCTTAGAACTAGCGTCCCTGGTGTACAATGAGCAGTTCTTC; CDR3: CASSLELASLVYNEQFF
length: 14; V: TRBV12-3/TRBV12-4; D: .; size: few; J: TRBJ1-1; DNA: TGTGCCCTGAGACTAGGGGACATGAACACTGAAGCTTTCTTT; CDR3: CALRLGDMNTEAFF
length: 19; V: TRBV19; D: TRBD2; size: few; J: TRBJ2-1; DNA: TGTGCCAGTAGTATGGCGTGGCCTAGCGGGAGGAGCTCCTACAATGAGCAGTTCTTC; CDR3: CASSMAWPSGRSSYNEQFF